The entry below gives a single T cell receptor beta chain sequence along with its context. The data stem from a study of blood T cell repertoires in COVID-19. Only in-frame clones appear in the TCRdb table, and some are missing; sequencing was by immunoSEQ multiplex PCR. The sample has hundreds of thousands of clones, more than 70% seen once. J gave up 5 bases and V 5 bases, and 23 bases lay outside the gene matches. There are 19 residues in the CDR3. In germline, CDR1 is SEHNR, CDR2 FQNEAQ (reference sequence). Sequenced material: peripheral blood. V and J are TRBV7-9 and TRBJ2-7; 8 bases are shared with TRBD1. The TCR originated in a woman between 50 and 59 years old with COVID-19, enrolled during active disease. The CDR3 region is CASSLRFGQGRLFRDEQYF. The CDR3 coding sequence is TGTGCCAGCAGCCTCCGATTTGGACAGGGAAGACTTTTTCGGGACGAGCAGTACTTC.